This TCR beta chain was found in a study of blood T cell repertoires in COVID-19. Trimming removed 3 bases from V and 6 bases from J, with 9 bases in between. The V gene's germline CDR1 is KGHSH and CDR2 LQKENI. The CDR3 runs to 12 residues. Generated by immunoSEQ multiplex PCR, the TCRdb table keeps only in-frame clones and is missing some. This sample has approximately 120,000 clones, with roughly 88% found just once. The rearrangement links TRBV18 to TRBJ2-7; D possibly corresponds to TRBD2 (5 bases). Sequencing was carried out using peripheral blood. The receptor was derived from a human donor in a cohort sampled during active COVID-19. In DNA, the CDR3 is TGTGCCAGCTCACCCCCTACTAGCGAGCAGTACTTC. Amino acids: CASSPPTSEQYF. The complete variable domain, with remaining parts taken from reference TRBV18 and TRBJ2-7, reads NAGVMQNPRHLVRRRGQEARLRCSPMKGHSHVYWYRQLPEEGLKFMVYLQKENIIDESGMPKERFSAEFPKEGPSILRIQQVVRGDSAAYFCASSPPTSEQYFGPGTRLTVT.